The rows below give T cell receptor beta chains drawn from one sample of a study of T cell responses to AZD1222 COVID-19 vaccine. Data came from immunoSEQ multiplex PCR; TCRdb stores just in-frame clones and leaves some out. In the table there are about 190,000 clones, around 87% of which are singletons. This specimen consisted of peripheral blood, obtained on day 0 of MenACWY control vaccination. These receptors were taken from an adult in good health. CDR3s include the opening cysteine and the closing phenylalanine or tryptophan. Fields, in order: clone size, D gene, V gene, J gene, CDR3 protein, CDR3 DNA. The D gene is left open where the match is weak. Size is omitted from some rows. Given values are once, few, many or a class for expanded clones.

clone size: NA
D gene: TRBD1
V gene: TRBV9
J gene: TRBJ1-1
CDR3 protein: CASSVEGWGTANTEAFF
CDR3 DNA: TGTGCCAGCAGCGTAGAAGGCTGGGGGACAGCGAACACTGAAGCTTTCTTT

clone size: NA
D gene: TRBD1
V gene: TRBV5-4
J gene: TRBJ1-1
CDR3 protein: CASSQGQGTFEAFF
CDR3 DNA: TGTGCCAGCAGCCAGGGACAGGGGACCTTTGAAGCTTTCTTT

clone size: few
D gene: NA
V gene: TRBV18
J gene: TRBJ2-1
CDR3 protein: CASSPPSQLSYNEQFF
CDR3 DNA: TGTGCCAGCTCACCACCGTCACAGCTCTCCTACAATGAGCAGTTCTTC

clone size: NA
D gene: NA
V gene: TRBV9
J gene: TRBJ2-1
CDR3 protein: CASSNREAEQFF
CDR3 DNA: TGTGCCAGCAGCAACCGAGAGGCTGAGCAGTTCTTC

clone size: NA
D gene: NA
V gene: TRBV7-9
J gene: TRBJ2-7
CDR3 protein: CASSESTGLRPYEQYF
CDR3 DNA: TGTGCCAGCAGCGAGAGTACAGGGCTGCGACCCTACGAGCAGTACTTC

clone size: NA
D gene: NA
V gene: TRBV18
J gene: TRBJ1-5
CDR3 protein: CASSPWYQKNQPQHF
CDR3 DNA: TGTGCCAGCTCACCATGGTATCAGAAAAATCAGCCCCAGCATTTT

clone size: NA
D gene: NA
V gene: TRBV19
J gene: TRBJ2-3
CDR3 protein: CASSIDPAGNTDTQYF
CDR3 DNA: TGTGCCAGTAGTATAGATCCAGCAGGGAACACAGATACGCAGTATTTT

clone size: NA
D gene: NA
V gene: TRBV29-1
J gene: TRBJ2-1
CDR3 protein: CSAPSPVGGDTNEQFF
CDR3 DNA: TGCAGCGCTCCCTCGCCCGTTGGCGGGGACACCAATGAGCAGTTCTTC

clone size: NA
D gene: NA
V gene: TRBV9
J gene: TRBJ2-7
CDR3 protein: CASSVGDSYEQYF
CDR3 DNA: TGTGCCAGCAGCGTGGGGGACTCCTACGAGCAGTACTTC

clone size: NA
D gene: TRBD1
V gene: TRBV6-5
J gene: TRBJ1-4
CDR3 protein: CASREGQGIGKLFF
CDR3 DNA: TGTGCCAGCAGGGAGGGACAGGGGATCGGAAAACTGTTTTTT

clone size: NA
D gene: NA
V gene: TRBV28
J gene: TRBJ2-7
CDR3 protein: CASSLPLYYEQYF
CDR3 DNA: TGTGCCAGCAGTTTACCCCTCTACTACGAGCAGTACTTC

clone size: NA
D gene: NA
V gene: TRBV9
J gene: TRBJ2-4
CDR3 protein: CASSVDGGSKNIQYF
CDR3 DNA: TGTGCCAGCAGCGTAGACGGAGGGTCCAAAAACATTCAGTACTTC

clone size: NA
D gene: NA
V gene: TRBV6-5
J gene: TRBJ2-5
CDR3 protein: CASSLAGDYETQYF
CDR3 DNA: TGTGCCAGCAGTCTGGCAGGGGATTATGAGACCCAGTACTTC